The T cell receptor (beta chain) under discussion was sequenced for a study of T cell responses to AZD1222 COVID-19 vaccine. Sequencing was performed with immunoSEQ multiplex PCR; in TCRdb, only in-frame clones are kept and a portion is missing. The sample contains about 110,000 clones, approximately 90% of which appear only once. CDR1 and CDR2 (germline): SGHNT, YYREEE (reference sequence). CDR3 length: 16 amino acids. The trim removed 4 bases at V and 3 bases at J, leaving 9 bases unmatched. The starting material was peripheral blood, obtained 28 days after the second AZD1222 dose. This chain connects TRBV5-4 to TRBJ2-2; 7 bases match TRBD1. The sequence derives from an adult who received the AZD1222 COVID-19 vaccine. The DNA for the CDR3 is TGTGCCAGCAGCCCTCCGACAGGGCAGGACACCGGGGAGCTGTTTTTT. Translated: CASSPPTGQDTGELFF.